The subject of this entry is one T cell receptor (beta chain). A modified ARM-PCR protocol with three rounds of nested PCR amplified TCRbeta. TCRdb re-called the multiplex PCR reads through MiXCR, storing one row per CDR3 protein. The data show about 93,000 distinct CDR3 sequences, around 57% seen once. This sample's RNA came from whole unsorted tissue. The sample comes from a study of tumor and adjacent non-tumor tissue in lung cancer. As for the study in general: Aged roughly 31 to 85 years, patients included about 11 men and a few women with stage I to III disease.

Germline-derived CDR1 and CDR2 are SGHAT and FQDESV (reference sequence). The CDR3 has 14 residues. The V gene lost 10 bases and the J gene lost 2 bases, with 17 bases spanning the gap. This chain joins TRBV11-1 and TRBJ2-5; no reliable D call. The sample comprised lung tumor tissue. This receptor was obtained from a man between 65 and 85 years old with non-small cell lung cancer. The CDR3 region is CAITLGDPQETQYF. CDR3 DNA: TGTGCCATCACCCTTGGTGATCCACAAGAGACCCAGTACTTC.